Shown below are 16 T cell receptor beta chains from a single sample sequenced in a study of blood T cell repertoires in COVID-19 (dated by TCRdb to 2020 to 2022). The library came from the immunoSEQ multiplex PCR assay. TCRdb holds this immuneACCESS table with in-frame rearrangements only. Some clones are missing; in checked studies, unresolved V genes explain under half, and the rest has no known cause. The sample table records 390,000 or so clones; about 86% of these occur just once. The ten largest clones take up roughly 10% of the sample. Sequenced input: PBMCs or T cells enriched from blood (not recorded which). Receptors were obtained from a woman aged 50 to 65 who had recovered from COVID-19.

This chain joins TRBV5-1 and TRBJ1-3, with D possibly TRBD1 on 5 matching bases. The CDR3 totals 15 residues. Deletions cut 0 bases from V and 3 bases from J, with 10 bases between. CDR1 SGHRS and CDR2 YFSETQ come from the germline V gene. As DNA, the CDR3 is TGCGCCAGCAGCTTGGGATGGGGCCTTGGAAACACCATATATTTT. As protein: CASSLGWGLGNTIYF.

The chain joins TRBV14 to TRBJ2-3; weak D call: TRBD2 (6 bases). This CDR3 has 16 amino acids. Germline CDR1 SGHDN, CDR2 FVKESK. V lost 4 bases to trimming and J lost 2 bases, with 16 bases between them. CDR3: CASSRGGGVATDTQYF. The DNA for the CDR3 is TGTGCCAGCAGCCGAGGTGGCGGGGTGGCCACAGATACGCAGTATTTT.

The V and J genes are TRBV2 and TRBJ1-4; tentatively, D is TRBD1 (5 bases). The CDR3 is 15 amino acids. Per the germline V gene, CDR1 is SNHLY and CDR2 is FYNNEI. V lost 1 base and J 8 bases, leaving 14 bases between the germline ends. In DNA form, the CDR3 reads TGTGCCAGCAGTGAAGAGGGCGGGGGGGACGAAAAACTGTTTTTT. Translated, it gives CASSEEGGGDEKLFF.

The genes are TRBV19 and TRBJ1-1; possible D gene TRBD1, 6 bases. V was trimmed by 4 bases and J by 10 bases, leaving 16 bases between them. This CDR3 spans 13 amino acids. Germline V gives CDR1 LNHDA, CDR2 SQIVND (reference sequence). CDR3 sequence reads: CASSTKTGWVAFF. The DNA for the CDR3 is TGTGCCAGTAGTACCAAGACAGGCTGGGTAGCTTTCTTT.

The chain has TRBV7-3 and TRBJ1-1, with 7 bases identical to TRBD1. The V gene end was trimmed by 6 bases and the J gene end by 4 bases; junction bases not matched to a gene: 11. The length of the CDR3 is 15 residues. CDR1 is SGHTA, CDR2 FQGTGA, per germline. CDR3 bases: TGTGCCAGCAGTCGCTTATCAACAGGGGTCACTGAAGCTTTCTTT. As protein: CASSRLSTGVTEAFF.

The chain carries TRBV3-1 (or the pseudogene TRBV3-2) and TRBJ1-4; 9 bases align to TRBD1. The CDR3 is made up of 16 amino acids. The V gene end was trimmed by 4 bases and the J gene end by 8 bases; junction bases not matched to a gene: 11. CDR1 is LGHDT, CDR2 YNNKEL, per germline (reference sequence). The CDR3 loop reads CASSRQQGAGSEKLFF. The CDR3 bases are TGTGCCAGCAGCCGGCAACAGGGGGCGGGGAGCGAAAAACTGTTTTTT.

V is TRBV29-1 and J is TRBJ1-6; 8 nucleotides line up with TRBD1. CDR1 and CDR2 from the germline V gene are SQVTM and ANQGSEA. CDR3 size: 15 residues. V was pared by 7 bases and J by 5 bases, with 10 bases of the junction left unmatched. CDR3: CSAKSGTGDNSPLHF. For the CDR3, the DNA is TGCAGCGCCAAATCCGGGACAGGTGATAATTCACCCCTCCACTTT.

This chain uses TRBV11-3 with TRBJ2-1; the D gene is possibly TRBD1 (6 bases). Trimming stripped 5 bases from V and 0 bases from J, with 11 bases between. CDR1 is SGHNT and CDR2 is YENEEA in the germline V gene. The CDR3 length is 15 residues. DNA of the CDR3: TGTGCCAGCAGCCCCGGGACATCCTCCTACAATGAGCAGTTCTTC. Protein: CASSPGTSSYNEQFF.

The chain has TRBV7-6 and TRBJ1-6, with D possibly being TRBD1 (5 bases). CDR3 length: 16 amino acids. Looked up from germline, CDR1 is SGHVS and CDR2 is FNYEAQ. V lost 1 base to trimming and J lost 9 bases, with 16 bases between them. The CDR3 loop reads CASSLEGQGRASPLHF. The DNA of the CDR3 is TGTGCCAGCAGCTTAGAGGGCCAGGGCCGGGCTTCACCCCTCCACTTT.

The chain carries TRBV9 and TRBJ1-2, with 11 bases lining up with TRBD1. CDR1 is SGDLS, CDR2 YYNGEE, per germline. CDR3 length: 15 amino acids. V dropped 4 bases and J dropped 2; count of bases not matched to a gene: 4. The DNA of the CDR3 is TGTGCCAGCAGCCTCTGGACAGGGGGCAACTATGGCTACACCTTC. Its protein product is CASSLWTGGNYGYTF.

V and J are TRBV5-1 and TRBJ2-5; tentative D call: TRBD1 (5 bases). Trimming took 0 bases from V and 3 from J, leaving 6 bases between them. The CDR3 consists of 13 residues. Germline V CDR1 and CDR2: SGHRS, YFSETQ. CDR3 loop: CASSLGQKETQYF. The CDR3, as DNA: TGCGCCAGCAGCTTGGGACAGAAAGAGACCCAGTACTTC.

This clone appeared once. The V call is TRBV19, the J call TRBJ1-5, with 9 bases aligning to TRBD1. The V gene end was trimmed by 4 bases and the J gene end by 7 bases; junction bases not matched to a gene: 2. CDR3 size: 13 residues. CDR1 and CDR2 (germline): LNHDA, SQIVND (reference sequence). CDR3 protein: CASSRDREQPQHF. DNA for the CDR3: TGTGCCAGTAGTAGGGACAGGGAGCAGCCCCAGCATTTT.

The V gene is TRBV28, the J gene TRBJ1-1, with D uncertain. V lost 6 bases, J lost 2 bases, and 19 bases lay in between. The CDR3 loop spans 16 amino acids. Germline CDR1 and CDR2: MDHEN and SYDVKM. The CDR3 here is CASSTAGNWGNTEAFF. The CDR3 DNA reads as TGTGCCAGCAGCACCGCGGGGAACTGGGGAAACACTGAAGCTTTCTTT.

V and J are TRBV7-8 and TRBJ2-3, with no clear D. Germline CDR1 is SGHVS and CDR2 is FQNEAQ. This CDR3 is 13 amino acids long. Deletions cut 1 base from V and 6 bases from J, with 8 bases between. For the CDR3, the DNA is TGTGCCAGCAGCTTAGGTTCCCGGGATACGCAGTATTTT. This sequence encodes CASSLGSRDTQYF.

The rearrangement joins TRBV4-3 to TRBJ2-2; 8 bases line up with TRBD1. Germline V gene sequence: CDR1 LGHNA, CDR2 YSLEER. The trim removed 0 bases at V and 4 bases at J, leaving 4 bases unmatched. The length of the CDR3 is 16 residues. The CDR3 coding sequence is TGCGCCAGCAGCCAAGACCGGACAGGGAGCACCGGGGAGCTGTTTTTT. This sequence encodes CASSQDRTGSTGELFF.

This rearrangement joins TRBV7-9 to TRBJ1-2; 7 bases match TRBD1. The CDR3 runs to 14 residues. J was trimmed by 5 bases and V by 1 base; bases with no gene match: 4. CDR1 and CDR2 from the germline V gene are SEHNR and FQNEAQ (reference sequence). The CDR3 DNA follows: TGTGCCAGCAGCTTAGTAGGCAGGGGGTATGGCTACACCTTC. The encoded protein is CASSLVGRGYGYTF.